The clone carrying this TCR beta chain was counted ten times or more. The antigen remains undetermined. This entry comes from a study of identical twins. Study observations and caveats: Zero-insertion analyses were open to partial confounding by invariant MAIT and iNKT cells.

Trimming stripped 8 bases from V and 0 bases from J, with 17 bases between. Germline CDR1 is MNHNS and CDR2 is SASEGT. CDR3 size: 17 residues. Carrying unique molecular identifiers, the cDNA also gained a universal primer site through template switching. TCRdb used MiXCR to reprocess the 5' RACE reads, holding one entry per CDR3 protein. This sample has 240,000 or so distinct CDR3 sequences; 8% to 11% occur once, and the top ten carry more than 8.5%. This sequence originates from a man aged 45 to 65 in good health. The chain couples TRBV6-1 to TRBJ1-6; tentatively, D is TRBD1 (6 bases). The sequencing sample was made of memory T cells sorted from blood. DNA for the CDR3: TGTGCCAGCTCAAGGGGGGTGGGGCGCTCCTATAATTCACCCCTCCACTTT. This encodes CASSRGVGRSYNSPLHF.